These 12 T cell receptor beta chains were all obtained from the same sample, sequenced in a study of blood T cell repertoires in COVID-19. The method was immunoSEQ multiplex PCR; TCRdb's version includes in-frame clones alone and lacks a portion of them. The repertoire holds roughly 53,000 clones, with 90% to 95% as singletons. Sample: peripheral blood. All receptors derive from a human donor in a cohort sampled during active COVID-19.

J is TRBJ2-2 and V is TRBV5-1; D remains ambiguous. CDR1 and CDR2 (germline): SGHRS, YFSETQ. The length of the CDR3 is 15 residues. Trimming removed 3 bases at V and 6 bases at J, with 15 bases between. Written as DNA, the CDR3 is TGCGCCAGCAGCTCTTCCAGCGAGGTGGCCGGGGAGCTGTTTTTT. This gives the protein CASSSSSEVAGELFF.

This clone showed up just a few times. This chain joins TRBV2 and TRBJ2-5, with 10 positions matching TRBD2. V lost 6 bases to trimming and J lost 1 base; unmatched junction nucleotides: 5. Germline V gene data show CDR1 as SNHLY and CDR2 as FYNNEI. This CDR3 is 15 amino acids long. Here the CDR3 DNA reads TGTGCCAGCAGGCTTAGCGGGGGGTCCCAAGAGACCCAGTACTTC. It yields the protein CASRLSGGSQETQYF.

This clone was detected only once. V usage is TRBV18 and J usage is TRBJ2-1; a weak D match, TRBD1 (6 bases). Germline V CDR1 and CDR2: KGHSH, LQKENI. The CDR3 spans 15 residues. Trimming shortened V by 4 bases and J by 7 bases, and 17 bases separated the two germline ends. The DNA for the CDR3 is TGTGCCAGCTCACTATGGAAGGGGGTCCTGAATGAGCAGTTCTTC. This gives the protein CASSLWKGVLNEQFF.

This chain connects TRBV6-5 to TRBJ2-7; 7 bases are shared with TRBD1. Germline CDR1 is MNHEY and CDR2 is SVGAGI. V lost 5 bases, J lost 4 bases, and 11 bases stayed unmatched. CDR3 length: 15 amino acids. In DNA, the CDR3 is TGTGCCAGCAGTAGGGGGCCGGGACAGCATTACGAGCAGTACTTC. It translates to CASSRGPGQHYEQYF.

The chain employs TRBV7-2 and TRBJ2-2; 13 bases match TRBD2. V lost 5 bases, J lost 4 bases, and 4 bases stayed unmatched. Germline-derived CDR1 and CDR2 are SGHTA and FQGNSA. The CDR3 has 16 residues. The CDR3 DNA reads TGTGCCAGCAGCGCCCGACTAGCGGGGGGCACCGGGGAGCTGTTTTTT. Encoded protein: CASSARLAGGTGELFF.

The genes are TRBV3-1 (or the pseudogene TRBV3-2) and TRBJ2-1; D is unclear. Germline CDR1 reads LGHDT; CDR2 reads YNNKEL (reference sequence). Trimming stripped 4 bases from V and 0 bases from J, with 16 bases between. The CDR3 length is 17 residues. The CDR3 loop is CASSPRSGVPSYNEQFF. CDR3 DNA sequence: TGTGCCAGCAGCCCAAGAAGTGGAGTACCCTCCTACAATGAGCAGTTCTTC.

This chain joins TRBV19 and TRBJ1-2, with TRBD1 identical over 8 bases. Per the germline V gene, CDR1 is LNHDA and CDR2 is SQIVND (reference sequence). The CDR3 consists of 15 residues. The V segment lost 1 base and the J segment 4 bases; nucleotides outside the gene matches: 5. The CDR3: CASSIVPGQAYGYTF. CDR3 coding DNA: TGTGCCAGTAGTATAGTCCCGGGACAGGCCTATGGCTACACCTTC.

The chain links TRBV12-1 to TRBJ2-3; the tabulated D call, TRBD1, remains unverified against the DNA. TRBV12-1 is noted as a pseudogene. The length of the CDR3 is 22 residues. In DNA form, the CDR3 reads TGTGCCAGCACCTTCGAGCTGAGCCGGGGCAGGGGGCGAACCCCAAGCACAGATACGCAGTATTTT. Protein sequence: CASTFELSRGRGRTPSTDTQYF.

The V and J genes are TRBV28 and TRBJ1-6; 8 bases agree with TRBD1. In germline, CDR1 is MDHEN, CDR2 SYDVKM. The CDR3 totals 16 residues. The V and J ends lost 5 bases and 7 bases, in that order; junction bases with no gene match: 10. CDR3 loop: CASSDGQGFSNSPLHF. As DNA, the CDR3 is TGTGCCAGCAGTGATGGACAGGGATTCTCGAATTCACCCCTCCACTTT. The variable domain in full, completed from reference TRBV28 and TRBJ1-6, reads DVKVTQSSRYLVKRTGEKVFLECVQDMDHENMFWYRQDPGLGLRLIYFSYDVKMKEKGDIPEGYSVSREKKERFSLILESASTNQTSMYLCASSDGQGFSNSPLHFGNGTRLTVT.

The J gene is TRBJ2-1, the V gene TRBV13; the D gene is possibly TRBD2 (7 bases). The CDR3 contains 16 residues. Germline V gene sequence: CDR1 PRHDT, CDR2 FYEKMQ (reference sequence). V was clipped by 4 bases and J by 9 bases, with 22 bases between them. This chain's CDR3 is CASSSWDQGRVTEQFF. The CDR3 coding sequence is TGTGCCAGCAGCTCTTGGGACCAGGGGAGGGTCACTGAGCAGTTCTTC. The full variable domain, rest sourced from reference TRBV13 and TRBJ2-1, is AAGVIQSPRHLIKEKRETATLKCYPIPRHDTVYWYQQGPGQDPQFLISFYEKMQSDKGSIPDRFSAQQFSDYHSELNMSSLELGDSALYFCASSSWDQGRVTEQFFGPGTRLTVL.

The V call is TRBV2, the J call TRBJ2-1, with D unclear. Germline lookup yields CDR1 SNHLY and CDR2 FYNNEI. Trimming cost V 8 bases and J 7 bases, with 9 bases left between them. The CDR3 covers 11 residues. The CDR3 protein is CASGYNNEQFF. The DNA for the CDR3 is TGTGCCAGCGGTTACAATAATGAGCAGTTCTTC.

The chain is built from TRBV21-1 and TRBJ2-2; the table's D call TRBD2 went unverified against the DNA. TRBV21-1 is assigned pseudogene status. The CDR3 is 15 amino acids. CDR3 coding DNA: TGTGCCAGCAGCAAAGGGCGGCGGCAAGGCGGGGAGCTGTTTTTT. Amino acids: CASSKGRRQGGELFF.